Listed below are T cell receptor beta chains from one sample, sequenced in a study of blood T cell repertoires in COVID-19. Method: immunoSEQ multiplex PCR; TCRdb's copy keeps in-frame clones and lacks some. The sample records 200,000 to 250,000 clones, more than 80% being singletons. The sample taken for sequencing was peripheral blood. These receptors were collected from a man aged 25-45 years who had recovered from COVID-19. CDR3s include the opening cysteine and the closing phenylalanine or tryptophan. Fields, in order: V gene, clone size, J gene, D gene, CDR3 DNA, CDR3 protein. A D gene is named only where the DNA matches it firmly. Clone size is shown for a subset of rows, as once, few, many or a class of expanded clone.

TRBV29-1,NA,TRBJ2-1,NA,TGCAGCGTCGGCCTAGCATCCTACAATGAGCAGTTCTTC,CSVGLASYNEQFF
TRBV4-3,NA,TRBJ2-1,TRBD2,TGCGCCAGCAGCCAAGAACTAGCGGGGGGGCTGGGGAATGAGCAGTTCTTC,CASSQELAGGLGNEQFF
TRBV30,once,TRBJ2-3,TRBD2,TGTGCCTGGACTAGCGGGGGTGCAGATACGCAGTATTTT,CAWTSGGADTQYF
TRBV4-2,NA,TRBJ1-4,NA,TGTGCCAGCAGCCAAGATCGGGAGCCAATTTACCGAACTAATGAAAAACTGTTTTTT,CASSQDREPIYRTNEKLFF
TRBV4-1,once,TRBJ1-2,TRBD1,TGCGCCAGCAGCCAATCCGGGACAGGGAACTATGGCTACACCTTC,CASSQSGTGNYGYTF
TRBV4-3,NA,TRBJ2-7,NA,TGCGCCAGCAGCCAAGTAAGCGGTGGGGCCTACGAGCAGTACTTC,CASSQVSGGAYEQYF
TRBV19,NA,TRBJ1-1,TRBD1,TGTGCCAGTAGTACCCTAACCCAGGGGGAGACTAACACTGAAGCTTTCTTT,CASSTLTQGETNTEAFF
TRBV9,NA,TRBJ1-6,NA,TGTGCCAGCAGCGTTCAGGAAGGTAATTCACCCCTCCACTTT,CASSVQEGNSPLHF
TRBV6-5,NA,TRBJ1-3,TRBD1,TGTGCCAGCAGACGACAGGGATCCTCTGGAAACACCATATATTTT,CASRRQGSSGNTIYF
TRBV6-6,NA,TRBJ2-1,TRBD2,TGTGCCAGCAGCTCAGCGGGGGGGGCCCTTAATCCAGTCTTTTCTGAGCAGTTCTTC,CASSSAGGALNPVFSEQFF
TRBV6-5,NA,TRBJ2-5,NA,TGTGCCAGCAGTCAGGGACAAGAGACCCAGTACTTC,CASSQGQETQYF
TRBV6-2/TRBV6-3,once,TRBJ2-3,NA,TGTGCCAGCAGTTCTAGGTGGGGGGGCACAGATACGCAGTATTTT,CASSSRWGGTDTQYF
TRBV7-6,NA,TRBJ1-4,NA,TGTGCCAGCAGCGCGGACGCCCAAAGCGGTGAAAAACTGTTTTTT,CASSADAQSGEKLFF